This TCR beta chain was sequenced during a study of response to subunit inactivated influenza vaccine. TCRdb re-called the RT-PCR reads through MiXCR, storing one row per CDR3 protein. The table shows around 520,000 distinct CDR3 sequences, with 12% occurring only once. There are a few counts of this clonotype. Antigen unknown. Trimming took off 6 bases at V and 3 bases at J, with 5 bases between the two ends. Germline V gene sequence: CDR1 SNHLY, CDR2 FYNNEI. This CDR3 is 12 amino acids long. Study results and caveats: Authors suggested each seasonal influenza vaccination recruits few new T cells.

The sample here was PBMCs from blood, taken on the day of vaccination. V and J are TRBV2 and TRBJ2-2; D call uncertain. The receptor comes from a man aged 50 to 59 who received an inactivated influenza vaccine. Here the CDR3 reads CASRSDTGELFF. The CDR3 region has the DNA TGTGCCAGCAGATCTGACACCGGGGAGCTGTTTTTT. The full variable domain, with the rest looked up from reference TRBV2 and TRBJ2-2, is EPEVTQTPSHQVTQMGQEVILRCVPISNHLYFYWYRQILGQKVEFLVSFYNNEISEKSEIFDDQFSVERPDGSNFTLKIRSTKLEDSAMYFCASRSDTGELFFGEGSRLTVL.